Listed below are T cell receptor beta chains from one sample, sequenced in a study of T cells in Graves' hyperthyroidism and ophthalmopathy. Via MiXCR, TCRdb re-called the multiplex PCR reads, giving one row per CDR3 protein. Seen here are about 380,000 distinct CDR3 sequences, about 13% observed once, and the top ten hold more than 20%. Sequenced sample: blood. The source of these receptors is a man younger than 45 with Graves' hyperthyroidism that later progressed to Graves' ophthalmopathy. Each CDR3 is given with its conserved first and last residue. D genes are given only for firm matches. Clone size, where shown, is once, few, many, or a class for clones that have expanded.

v_call	d_call	j_call	clone_size	cdr3_aa	cdr3_nt
TRBV6-1	TRBD1	TRBJ2-1	many	CASSDHRQGWNNEQFF	TGTGCCAGCAGTGATCATCGACAGGGTTGGAACAATGAGCAGTTCTTC
TRBV5-1	TRBD1	TRBJ2-1	few	CASSLVPPGTGSEDEQFF	TGCGCCAGCAGCTTGGTCCCACCGGGGACAGGGTCCGAGGATGAGCAGTTCTTC
TRBV20-1	-	TRBJ2-7	few	CSARNYEQYF	TGCAGTGCTAGGAACTACGAGCAGTACTTC
TRBV10-3	-	TRBJ1-1	many	CAILDRTNTEAFF	TGTGCCATCCTGGACAGAACGAACACTGAAGCTTTCTTT
TRBV12-3/TRBV12-4	-	TRBJ2-1	few	CASQGYNEQFF	TGTGCCAGCCAGGGCTACAATGAGCAGTTCTTC
TRBV7-2	-	TRBJ2-3	many	CASSLDRAPQYF	TGTGCCAGCAGCTTAGACCGCGCCCCGCAGTATTTT
TRBV9	-	TRBJ2-2	-	CASSASPGGYTGELFF	TGTGCCAGCAGCGCGAGCCCGGGCGGCTACACCGGGGAGCTGTTTTTT
TRBV18	-	TRBJ2-3	many	CASSPPGSFADTQYF	TGTGCCAGCTCACCACCGGGCAGCTTCGCAGATACGCAGTATTTT
TRBV5-8	TRBD1	TRBJ1-1	-	CASSKGQGDTEAFF	TGTGCCAGCAGCAAAGGACAGGGTGACACTGAAGCTTTCTTT
TRBV24-1	-	TRBJ2-1	-	CATSDLDIHNEQFF	TGTGCCACCAGTGATTTGGACATTCACAATGAGCAGTTCTTC
TRBV2	-	TRBJ1-1	many	CASRARDRNTEAFF	TGTGCCAGCAGGGCTCGCGACAGGAACACTGAAGCTTTCTTT
TRBV5-1	-	TRBJ2-1	-	CVSSLGASGYNEQFF	TGCGTCAGCAGCTTGGGTGCGAGCGGGTACAATGAGCAGTTCTTC
TRBV11-3	-	TRBJ1-6	-	CASSLYPQNSPLHF	TGTGCCAGCAGCTTATACCCCCAAAATTCACCCCTCCACTTT
TRBV11-3	-	TRBJ2-2	many	CASSSLRLSGELFF	TGTGCCAGCAGCTCTCTACGACTTAGTGGGGAGCTGTTTTTT
TRBV19	-	TRBJ1-2	-	CASKPPAGRYGYTF	TGTGCCAGTAAGCCCCCCGCAGGACGCTATGGCTACACCTTC
TRBV5-1	-	TRBJ2-7	many	CASSFTTSLEQYF	TGCGCCAGCAGCTTTACAACTTCCCTCGAGCAGTACTTC
TRBV15	TRBD1	TRBJ1-5	few	CATNYRQGSNQPQHF	TGTGCCACCAACTATCGACAGGGCAGCAATCAGCCCCAGCATTTT
TRBV2	TRBD1	TRBJ1-1	many	CASSLYKQGSQGLNTEAFF	TGTGCCAGCAGCCTATACAAACAGGGGTCGCAAGGGTTGAACACTGAAGCTTTCTTT